This TCR beta chain originates from a study of human T cells and chemical hapten exposure (dated by TCRdb to 2020 to 2022). Some background on the complete study: For sensitization, 2% DPC in acetone was applied to a roughly 2 cm by roughly 2 cm area of upper inner arm skin. Patients additionally received weekly therapeutic DPC doses to the scalp throughout the roughly 25-week study period. Patch testing was performed on the upper back with Finn chambers containing 0.01% DPC, and the patch tests were scored after 6 days according to International Contact Dermatitis Research Group standards. Most of the patients in the cohort were female, and the cohort covered alopecia areata with under or over 50% scalp involvement, alopecia totalis and alopecia universalis. Libraries were pooled for sequencing, and per-sample TCR yields varied mainly because of small differences in library volumes within the pool. This study followed changes in the peripheral blood TCR repertoire in vivo during primary and secondary sensitization of alopecia patients to the hapten diphenylcyclopropenone (DPC). Blood samples were taken from patients before sensitization (week 0) and then at 2, 6 and about 24 weeks after DPC sensitization. Twenty-nine alopecia patients gave blood for TCR sequencing at one to four time points (pre-sensitization, 2, 6 and 24 weeks). Broad study findings and their caveats: Patch test score correlated positively with the number of PT1 expanded TCRs, reaching significance at thresholds 8, 16 and 32 but not at 4. Significantly more large CDR3 similarity clusters were formed by expanded TCRs than by pre-sensitization or healthy control sets, consistent with antigen-driven responses. Because all patients had alopecia, a presumed autoimmune disease, the immune response of the patients might differ from that of healthy individuals. Repeated subsampling changed both the strength of the expansion versus patch-test correlation and the threshold at which that correlation became significant. DPC sensitization did not change the number of TCRs with a frequency above 1 in 1000, and there was no evidence of changes in global repertoire structure.

The CDR3 runs 13 amino acids, cysteine and phenylalanine included. Solely the CDR3 DNA is kept, with 39 bases framed from the first base. V sheds 6 bases and J sheds 2 bases, leaving 10 bases between their ends. For CDR1 and CDR2, the germline V gene lists MNHEY and SVGAGI. Only a few counts were recorded for this clonotype. What antigen it recognizes has not been identified. No much larger clone is present one base from it, and per-base qualities are unavailable. Library generation was performed with RACE. Sequenced on a NextSeq 500. During library preparation, unique molecular identifiers were attached to individual cDNA molecules so that TCRs could be counted quantitatively and reproducibly. From each blood RNA sample, both TCR alpha and TCR beta chains were sequenced. As for how the authors treated the data: Samples had a median of roughly 87,000 TCRs, with a range from 23,224 to 690,600. V, J and CDR3 annotation of the TCR reads was carried out using the Decombinator software suite. For the PS versus PT1 abundance plots, all samples were subsampled to the same number of TCRs (28,000). TCRs were defined as expanded if absent before sensitization and observed at least eight times at the 2-week time point. The public reads were run again by TCRdb, first through fastp at Q25 and then through MiXCR, and only productive beta chains were kept. Every distinct CDR3 protein forms one entry, paired with its most common genes and DNA. TCRdb assigned the V and J calls; the authors' analysis was not used. This sample is represented by about 110,000 distinct CDR3 sequences; about 12% of them were singletons. The ten largest make up over 1.5% of the sample.

The time point label, as the study defines it: pre-sensitization, week 0. The intended sense of this specimen's treatment or condition label: therapeutic diphenylcyclopropenone sensitization with weekly scalp DPC. At each patch-test visit, blood was drawn before the patch test was applied. Patients were eligible if aged 18 to 70, diagnosed with alopecia and judged suitable for DPC therapy, and pregnant patients were excluded. Total RNA was extracted from unfractionated whole blood collected in Tempus Blood RNA tubes. The sequences come from whole blood, collected in connection with sensitization to the hapten diphenylcyclopropenone (DPC). The sequence was obtained from a woman aged 45 to 65 with alopecia areata. Some clones in this sample may be carry-over from other donors' samples. Recombination joined TRBV6-5 with TRBJ2-5; TRBD1 might be the D gene, on 5 matching bases. The CDR3 reads CASSRRVQETQYF. Read as DNA, the sequence is TGTGCCAGCAGCCGCAGGGTACAAGAGACCCAGTACTTC.